This T cell receptor beta chain came from a study of neurological immune-mediated disorders. Study-wide points: The most TCR clonal expansion was seen in HTLV-1-associated myelopathy, and the least was seen in multiple sclerosis, which fell below healthy controls.

This clonotype was seen ten or more times. No antigen is known for it. A single record per CDR3 protein comes from TCRdb applying MiXCR to the 5' RACE reads. The table includes about 55,000 distinct CDR3 sequences, about 4.2% detected once. From germline, CDR1 is ENHRY and CDR2 SYGVKD. Trimming at V came to 1 base and at J to 4 bases, leaving 9 bases not matched to a gene. The CDR3 runs to 18 residues. The chain joins TRBV10-3 to TRBJ1-5, with 11 bases aligning to TRBD1. The source material was PBMCs. This receptor was obtained from a man aged 45-65 years with multiple sclerosis. This CDR3 reads CAISELRGTGGLNQPQHF. The CDR3 nucleotides are TGTGCCATCAGTGAGTTAAGAGGGACAGGGGGTCTGAATCAGCCCCAGCATTTT.